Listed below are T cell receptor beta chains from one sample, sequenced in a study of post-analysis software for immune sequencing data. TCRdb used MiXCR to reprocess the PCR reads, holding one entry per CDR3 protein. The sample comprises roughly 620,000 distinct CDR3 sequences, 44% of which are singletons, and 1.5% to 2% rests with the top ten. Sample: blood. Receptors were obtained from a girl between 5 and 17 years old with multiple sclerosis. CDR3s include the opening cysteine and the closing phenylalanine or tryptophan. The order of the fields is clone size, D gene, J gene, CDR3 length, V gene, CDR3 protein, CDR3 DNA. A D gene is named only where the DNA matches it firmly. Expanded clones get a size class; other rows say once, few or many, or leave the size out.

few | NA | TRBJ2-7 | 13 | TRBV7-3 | CASSLAGGWEQYF | TGTGCCAGCAGCTTAGCCGGGGGATGGGAGCAGTACTTC
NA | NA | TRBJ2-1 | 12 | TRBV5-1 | CASSALRQEQFF | TGCGCCAGCAGCGCCCTACGACAGGAGCAGTTCTTC
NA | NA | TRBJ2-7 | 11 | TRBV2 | CATRGSNEQYF | TGTGCCACCCGCGGATCGAACGAGCAGTACTTC
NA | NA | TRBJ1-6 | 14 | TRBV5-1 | CASSLTVHNSPLHF | TGCGCCAGCAGCTTGACTGTCCATAATTCACCCCTCCACTTT
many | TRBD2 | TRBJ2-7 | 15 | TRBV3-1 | CASSPGLAGAYEQYF | TGTGCCAGCAGCCCGGGACTAGCGGGAGCCTACGAGCAGTACTTC
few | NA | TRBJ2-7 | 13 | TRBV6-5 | CASRLNRDDEQYF | TGTGCCAGCAGGCTGAACCGGGACGACGAGCAGTACTTC
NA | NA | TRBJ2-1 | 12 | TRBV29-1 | CSVGTGSNEQFF | TGCAGCGTGGGTACAGGGTCCAATGAGCAGTTCTTC
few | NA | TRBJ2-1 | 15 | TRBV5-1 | CASSLAGGQNNEQFF | TGCGCCAGCAGCTTGGCCGGCGGGCAGAACAATGAGCAGTTCTTC
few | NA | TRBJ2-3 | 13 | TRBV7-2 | CASRAIDTDTQYF | TGTGCCAGCAGGGCGATTGACACAGATACGCAGTATTTT
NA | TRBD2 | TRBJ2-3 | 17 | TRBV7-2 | CASSTILAATSTDTQYF | TGTGCCAGCAGCACAATACTAGCGGCTACTAGCACAGATACGCAGTATTTT
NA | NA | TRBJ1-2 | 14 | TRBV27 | CASSASGANYGYTF | TGTGCCAGCAGTGCTTCCGGGGCAAACTATGGCTACACCTTC
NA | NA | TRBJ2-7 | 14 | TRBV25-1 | CASSEFPESYEQYF | TGTGCCAGCAGTGAATTCCCAGAGTCCTACGAGCAGTACTTC
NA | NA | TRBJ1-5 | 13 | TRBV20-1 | CASGGTQNQPQHF | TGCGCCTCGGGTGGGACACAAAATCAGCCCCAGCATTTT
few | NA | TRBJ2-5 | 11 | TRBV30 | CAWSGMETQYF | TGTGCCTGGAGTGGTATGGAGACCCAGTACTTC
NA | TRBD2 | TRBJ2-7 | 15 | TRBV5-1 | CASSSTEREDHEQYF | TGCGCCAGCAGCTCGACGGAGCGGGAGGACCACGAGCAGTACTTC
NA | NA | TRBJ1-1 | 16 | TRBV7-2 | CASSLDRDPLDTEAFF | TGTGCCAGCAGCTTAGACAGGGACCCTCTCGACACTGAAGCTTTCTTT
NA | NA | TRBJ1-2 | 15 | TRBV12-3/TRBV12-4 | CASSPSRKANYGYTF | TGTGCCAGCAGTCCAAGCAGGAAAGCTAACTATGGCTACACCTTC
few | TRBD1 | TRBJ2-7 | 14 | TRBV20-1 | CSASRGQGDYEQYF | TGCAGTGCTAGTAGGGGACAGGGTGACTACGAGCAGTACTTC
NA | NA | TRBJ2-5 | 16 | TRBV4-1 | CASSQEIAGDGETQYF | TGCGCCAGCAGCCAAGAAATCGCAGGGGATGGGGAGACCCAGTACTTC
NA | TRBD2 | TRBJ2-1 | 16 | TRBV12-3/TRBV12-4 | CASSYSGTGSYNEQFF | TGTGCCAGCAGTTATAGCGGGACGGGCTCCTACAATGAGCAGTTCTTC
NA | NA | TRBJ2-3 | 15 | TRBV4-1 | CASSQDPIMADTQYF | TGCGCCAGCAGCCAAGATCCCATCATGGCAGATACGCAGTATTTT
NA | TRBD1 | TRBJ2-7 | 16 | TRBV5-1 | CASSYTGQGDSYEQYF | TGCGCCAGCAGCTATACCGGACAGGGAGACTCCTACGAGCAGTACTTC
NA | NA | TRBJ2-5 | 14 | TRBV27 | CASSLSGAAPKQYF | TGTGCCAGCAGTTTATCTGGAGCCGCCCCTAAGCAGTACTTC
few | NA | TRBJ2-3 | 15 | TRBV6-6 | CASSYSGRRTDTQYF | TGTGCCAGCAGTTACTCCGGACGGAGGACAGATACGCAGTATTTT
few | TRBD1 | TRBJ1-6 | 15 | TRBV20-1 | CSARPGGSYNSPLHF | TGCAGTGCTAGGCCAGGGGGCTCCTATAATTCACCCCTCCACTTT
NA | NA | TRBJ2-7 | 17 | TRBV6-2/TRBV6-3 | CASSYEGISGPICEQYF | TGTGCCAGCAGTTACGAGGGCATATCAGGTCCAATTTGCGAGCAGTACTTC
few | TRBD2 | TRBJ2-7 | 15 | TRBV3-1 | CASSATSGRAYEQYF | TGTGCCAGCAGCGCTACTAGCGGGAGGGCCTACGAGCAGTACTTC
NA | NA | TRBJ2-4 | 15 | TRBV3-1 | CASSQPTMAKNIQYF | TGTGCCAGCAGCCAACCCACTATGGCCAAAAACATTCAGTACTTC
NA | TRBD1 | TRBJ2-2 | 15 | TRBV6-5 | CASSFGTANTGELFF | TGTGCCAGCAGTTTCGGGACAGCTAACACCGGGGAGCTGTTTTTT
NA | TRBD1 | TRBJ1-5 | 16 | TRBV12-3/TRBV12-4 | CASSFNRDRGAQPQHF | TGTGCCAGCAGTTTTAACCGGGACAGGGGGGCTCAGCCCCAGCATTTT
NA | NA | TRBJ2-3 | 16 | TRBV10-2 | CASRLPSSGEADTQYF | TGCGCCAGCAGGCTTCCCTCATCGGGAGAGGCAGATACGCAGTATTTT
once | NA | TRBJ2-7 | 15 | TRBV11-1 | CASSQVLFHSYEQYF | TGCGCCAGCAGCCAAGTTTTATTCCACTCCTACGAGCAGTACTTC
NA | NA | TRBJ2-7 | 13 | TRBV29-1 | CSVESQGTYEQYF | TGCAGCGTTGAGTCCCAGGGAACCTACGAGCAGTACTTC
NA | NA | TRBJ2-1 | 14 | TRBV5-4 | CASRKDLEGNEQFF | TGTGCCAGCAGAAAGGATCTAGAGGGCAATGAGCAGTTCTTC
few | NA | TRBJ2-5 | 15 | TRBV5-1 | CASSLEPGWRETQYF | TGCGCCAGCAGCTTGGAACCGGGCTGGAGAGAGACCCAGTACTTC
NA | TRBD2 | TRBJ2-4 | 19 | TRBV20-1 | CSARDIEWDSGRAKNIQYF | TGCAGTGCTAGAGATATCGAGTGGGATAGCGGGAGAGCCAAAAACATTCAGTACTTC
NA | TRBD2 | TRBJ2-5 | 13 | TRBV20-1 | CSLTSGGQETQYF | TGCAGCCTGACTAGCGGGGGCCAAGAGACCCAGTACTTC
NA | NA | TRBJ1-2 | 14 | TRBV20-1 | CSARRDGDFYGYTF | TGCAGTGCTAGGAGGGACGGTGACTTCTATGGCTACACCTTC
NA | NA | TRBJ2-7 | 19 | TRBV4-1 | CASSQEWPLGRLIPYEQYF | TGCGCCAGCAGCCAAGAATGGCCCCTCGGCAGGTTGATTCCCTACGAGCAGTACTTC
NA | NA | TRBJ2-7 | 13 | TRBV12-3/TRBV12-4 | CASRSYSNGEQYF | TGTGCCAGCAGGTCGTACTCAAATGGCGAGCAGTACTTC
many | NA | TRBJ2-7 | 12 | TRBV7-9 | CASSLARDEQYF | TGTGCCAGCAGCTTAGCTCGAGACGAGCAGTACTTC
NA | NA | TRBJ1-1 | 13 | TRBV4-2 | CASSQERWGGAFF | TGTGCCAGCAGCCAAGAACGATGGGGGGGGGCTTTCTTT
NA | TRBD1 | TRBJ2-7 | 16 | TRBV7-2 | CASSPRAGQGYHEQYF | TGTGCCAGCAGCCCTAGGGCGGGACAGGGTTACCACGAGCAGTACTTC
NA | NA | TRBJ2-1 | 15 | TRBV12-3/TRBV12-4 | CASQTQGGLLDEQFF | TGTGCCAGCCAAACCCAGGGGGGGCTGTTAGATGAGCAGTTCTTC
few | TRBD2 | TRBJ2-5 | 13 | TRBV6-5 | CASSYAGSGEQYF | TGTGCCAGCAGTTACGCGGGAAGCGGGGAGCAGTACTTC
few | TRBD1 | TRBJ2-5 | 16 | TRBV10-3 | CAISWGGQGSGETQYF | TGTGCCATCAGTTGGGGGGGACAGGGTTCGGGAGAGACCCAGTACTTC
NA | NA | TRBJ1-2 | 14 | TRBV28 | CASSFQRANYGYTF | TGTGCCAGCAGTTTCCAGAGAGCTAACTATGGCTACACCTTC
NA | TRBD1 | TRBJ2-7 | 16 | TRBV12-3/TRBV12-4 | CASTKLGQGSSYEQYF | TGTGCCAGCACCAAATTGGGACAGGGTAGCTCCTACGAGCAGTACTTC
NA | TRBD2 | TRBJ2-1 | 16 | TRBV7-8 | CASGLAGLRPYNEQFF | TGTGCCAGCGGTCTAGCGGGCTTACGCCCCTACAATGAGCAGTTCTTC
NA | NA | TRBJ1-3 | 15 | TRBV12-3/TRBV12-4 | CASSLSGGAGNTIYF | TGTGCCAGCAGTTTATCTGGGGGGGCTGGAAACACCATATATTTT
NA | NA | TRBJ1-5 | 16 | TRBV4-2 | CASSQGDSRTNQPQHF | TGTGCCAGCAGCCAAGGGGACTCTCGTACCAATCAGCCCCAGCATTTT
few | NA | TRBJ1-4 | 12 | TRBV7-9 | CASSLVERKLFF | TGTGCCAGCAGCTTAGTAGAACGGAAACTGTTTTTT
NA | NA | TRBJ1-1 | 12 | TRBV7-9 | CASSLELGGAFF | TGTGCCAGCAGCTTAGAGCTCGGAGGAGCTTTCTTT
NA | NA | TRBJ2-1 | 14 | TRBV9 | CASSATGTSDEQFF | TGTGCCAGCAGCGCCACCGGGACTTCGGATGAGCAGTTCTTC
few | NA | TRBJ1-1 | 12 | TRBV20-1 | CSAGGVNTEAFF | TGCAGTGCTGGGGGCGTGAACACTGAAGCTTTCTTT